Following are 28 T cell receptor beta chains from one sample sequenced in a study of shared clonotypes between healthy human individuals. The assay was immunoSEQ multiplex PCR, and TCRdb's table has in-frame clones only and misses some. This sample has a few million clones, with roughly 93% found just once. Positive CCR7 selection of CD45RO-negative cells yielded the naive CD8 cells, and terminally differentiated effector memory CD45RA+ cells were excluded. Sequenced input: naive CD8+ T cells from PBMCs. These receptor sequences come from a man aged 18 to 35 in good health. Some clones in this sample may be carry-over from other donors' samples.

This sequence joins TRBV11-2 and TRBJ2-1; 7 bases align to TRBD1. J was trimmed by 3 bases and V by 3 bases; bases with no gene match: 5. CDR1 and CDR2 from the germline V gene are SGHAT and FQNNGV. This CDR3 has 15 amino acids. Written as DNA, the CDR3 is TGTGCCAGCAGCTTCTACCGGGACAGCTACAATGAGCAGTTCTTC. Amino acids: CASSFYRDSYNEQFF.

This clone has more than one count but fewer than ten. V and J are TRBV10-1 and TRBJ1-1; tentative D call: TRBD1 (6 bases). The V gene's germline CDR1 is WNHNN and CDR2 SYGVQD (reference sequence). Trimming shortened V by 3 bases and J by 3 bases, and 14 bases separated the two germline ends. There are 15 residues in the CDR3. Here the CDR3 DNA reads TGCGCCAGCAGTGACAGGGGCGAGGGGGACACTGAAGCTTTCTTT. This translates into CASSDRGEGDTEAFF.

The rearrangement links TRBV28 to TRBJ2-1; 7 bases line up with TRBD2. Germline CDR1 is MDHEN and CDR2 is SYDVKM. After removal of 5 bases from V and 7 bases from J, the junction contained 17 bases not matched to a gene. The CDR3 sequence is 17 residues long. The CDR3 DNA sequence: TGTGCCAGCAGTACGCGACCAGGCGGGAGCGTATGGAATGAGCAGTTCTTC. Protein: CASSTRPGGSVWNEQFF.

The V gene is TRBV14, the J gene TRBJ2-7; D possibly uses TRBD1 or TRBD2 (5 bases each). The CDR3 loop spans 17 amino acids. Trimming pared 0 bases from V and 5 bases from J, leaving 20 bases between. Germline V gene data show CDR1 as SGHDN and CDR2 as FVKESK. The CDR3 here is CASSQDPTAREIDEQYF. The CDR3 DNA follows: TGTGCCAGCAGCCAAGATCCTACCGCCAGGGAGATCGACGAGCAGTACTTC.

The chain has TRBV7-2 and TRBJ2-7; unclear D gene. V lost 2 bases and J 3 bases, leaving 8 bases between the germline ends. The germline V gene has CDR1 SGHTA and CDR2 FQGNSA. The CDR3 sequence is 13 residues long. The CDR3 DNA reads as TGTGCCAGCAGCTTACTGGTTGACTACGAGCAGTACTTC. Encoded protein: CASSLLVDYEQYF.

J is TRBJ1-2 and V is TRBV29-1; unclear D gene. The CDR3 covers 11 residues. Germline V gene data show CDR1 as SQVTM and CDR2 as ANQGSEA. CDR3: CTGVVADGYTF. The CDR3 region has the DNA TGCACCGGTGTGGTTGCGGATGGCTACACCTTC.

The count of this clone is one. This chain uses TRBV4-3 with TRBJ2-7; D ambiguous. Germline values: CDR1 LGHNA, CDR2 YSLEER. The CDR3 loop spans 13 amino acids. Deletions cut 4 bases from V and 1 base from J, with 8 bases between. CDR3 sequence (DNA): TGCGCCAGCAGCCCCGGCAATTCCTACGAGCAGTACTTC. Translated: CASSPGNSYEQYF.

The chain joins TRBV5-4 to TRBJ2-7; unclear D gene. V was clipped by 2 bases and J by 1 base, with 16 bases between them. The CDR3 consists of 16 residues. Germline-derived CDR1 and CDR2 are SGHNT and YYREEE (reference sequence). CDR3 amino acids: CASSFGGPTTSYEQYF. The DNA of the CDR3 is TGTGCCAGCAGCTTTGGTGGCCCTACTACATCCTACGAGCAGTACTTC.

The genes are TRBV28 and TRBJ2-3; D is perhaps TRBD1 (5 bases). Germline V lookup: CDR1 MDHEN, CDR2 SYDVKM. V gave up 7 bases and J gave up 0 bases, with 17 bases separating them. The CDR3 is made up of 16 amino acids. The CDR3 spells CASTLRGTGSTDTQYF. CDR3 DNA: TGTGCCAGCACCTTAAGGGGCACCGGGAGCACAGATACGCAGTATTTT.

The chain carries TRBV29-1 and TRBJ2-1; 7 bases line up with TRBD2. CDR3 size: 16 residues. The germline V gene has CDR1 SQVTM and CDR2 ANQGSEA. V shed 0 bases, J shed 2 bases, and the junction held 7 bases outside the gene matches. The CDR3 loop reads CSVEEISSGAYNEQFF. The CDR3 DNA follows: TGCAGCGTTGAAGAGATCTCTAGCGGAGCCTACAATGAGCAGTTCTTC.

V is TRBV29-1 and J is TRBJ2-7, with unresolved D. From germline, CDR1 is SQVTM and CDR2 ANQGSEA. There are 13 residues in the CDR3. Trimming took off 6 bases at V and 5 bases at J, with 17 bases between the two ends. The CDR3 DNA reads TGCAGCGTAAAAACCAGGCCCGAGAACGAGCAGTACTTC. Residues: CSVKTRPENEQYF.

The J gene is TRBJ2-7, the V gene TRBV27, with 8 bases matching TRBD1. The ends lost 3 bases at V and 5 bases at J; junction bases unmatched: 3. CDR3 length: 13 amino acids. Germline-derived CDR1 and CDR2 are MNHEY and SMNVEV (reference sequence). CDR3: CASSFQGAHEQYF. As DNA, the CDR3 is TGTGCCAGCAGTTTCCAGGGGGCCCACGAGCAGTACTTC.

This sequence joins TRBV5-8 and TRBJ2-1, with 9 positions matching TRBD2. This CDR3 is 19 amino acids long. Germline trimming cut 4 bases from V and 10 bases from J; bases unmatched to any gene: 24. Germline-derived CDR1 and CDR2 are SGHTS and YDEGEE. The CDR3 loop is CASSHAPGLASARSREQFF. The CDR3 DNA follows: TGTGCCAGCAGCCACGCTCCGGGACTAGCTTCCGCCAGGAGCCGGGAGCAGTTCTTC.

The V and J genes are TRBV7-9 and TRBJ1-2; weak D call: TRBD1 (5 bases). The V gene's germline CDR1 is SEHNR and CDR2 FQNEAQ (reference sequence). The CDR3 spans 16 residues. Trimming removed 5 bases from V and 0 bases from J, with 16 bases in between. CDR3 amino acids: CASSVPRDLANYGYTF. CDR3 nucleotide sequence: TGTGCCAGCAGCGTACCTCGGGACTTAGCTAACTATGGCTACACCTTC.

This clone was detected only once. V and J are TRBV10-3 and TRBJ2-5; D is undetermined. Germline values: CDR1 ENHRY, CDR2 SYGVKD. Trimming left V 3 bases short and J 1 base short, with 9 bases between. CDR3 length: 14 residues. The CDR3 spells CAISDGSPQETQYF. The CDR3 DNA is TGTGCCATCAGTGATGGCAGCCCCCAAGAGACCCAGTACTTC.

The rearrangement joins TRBV7-9 to TRBJ2-7, with 14 bases that match TRBD2. The CDR3 loop spans 14 amino acids. Germline V gives CDR1 SEHNR, CDR2 FQNEAQ (reference sequence). J lost 7 bases, V lost 4 bases, and 3 bases had no gene match. The CDR3 nucleotides read TGTGCCAGCAGCTGGGGACTAGCGGGAGAAGAGCAGTACTTC. It encodes CASSWGLAGEEQYF.

In this sample, this clone turned up once. The chain's CDR3 is CASSLALVMGPGDNYEQYF. As DNA, the CDR3 is TGTGCCAGCAGCTTGGCCTTGGTGATGGGGCCAGGGGACAATTACGAGCAGTACTTC. The chain couples TRBV5-5 to TRBJ2-7; D may be TRBD1 (6 bases). Germline V lookup: CDR1 SGHKS, CDR2 YYEKEE (reference sequence). Trimming cost V 0 bases and J 4 bases, with 26 bases left between them. The length of the CDR3 is 19 residues.

This rearrangement joins TRBV10-2 to TRBJ2-5; D not resolved. Germline values: CDR1 WSHSY, CDR2 SAAADI. This CDR3 is 11 amino acids long. The V end lost 6 bases, the J end lost 5 bases, and 7 bases lay between the germline ends. CDR3 sequence: CASSPRETQYF. In DNA form, the CDR3 reads TGCGCCAGCAGCCCCCGGGAGACCCAGTACTTC.

The J gene is TRBJ1-1, the V gene TRBV30, with D possibly TRBD1 on 5 matching bases. Germline values: CDR1 GTSNPN, CDR2 SVGIG (reference sequence). V lost 4 bases, J lost 3 bases, and 12 bases lay in between. This CDR3 contains 13 residues. In DNA form, the CDR3 reads TGTGCCTGGACCCAAGACAGCCACACTGAAGCTTTCTTT. Translating it yields CAWTQDSHTEAFF.

V and J are TRBV4-1 and TRBJ2-3; 7 nucleotides line up with TRBD2. V shed 2 bases, J shed 1 base, and the junction held 0 bases outside the gene matches. There are 14 residues in the CDR3. Germline assignment: CDR1 MGHRA and CDR2 YSYEKL. This chain's CDR3 is CASSQLAGTDTQYF. DNA of the CDR3: TGCGCCAGCAGCCAACTAGCGGGCACAGATACGCAGTATTTT.

V usage is TRBV9 and J usage is TRBJ2-1; 13 nucleotides match TRBD2. J gave up 6 bases and V 3 bases, and 3 bases lay outside the gene matches. Germline loops: CDR1 SGDLS, CDR2 YYNGEE. The CDR3 contains 15 residues. CDR3 sequence reads: CASSATSGRANEQFF. For the CDR3, the DNA is TGTGCCAGCAGCGCTACTAGCGGGAGGGCCAATGAGCAGTTCTTC.

The rearrangement links TRBV28 to TRBJ2-2, with D perhaps TRBD1 (5 bases). V lost 2 bases to trimming and J lost 5 bases, with 18 bases between them. The germline V gene encodes CDR1 MDHEN and CDR2 SYDVKM. The length of the CDR3 is 17 residues. The CDR3 bases are TGTGCCAGCAGTTTACCCACCCCCCCCGCAGGGACCGGGGAGCTGTTTTTT. Its translation is CASSLPTPPAGTGELFF. The entire variable domain, with the rest obtained from reference TRBV28 and TRBJ2-2, is as follows: DVKVTQSSRYLVKRTGEKVFLECVQDMDHENMFWYRQDPGLGLRLIYFSYDVKMKEKGDIPEGYSVSREKKERFSLILESASTNQTSMYLCASSLPTPPAGTGELFFGEGSRLTVL.

In its sample, this clone was seen once. The chain has TRBV29-1 and TRBJ1-1; D remains unclear. The ends were cut back, 3 bases at V and 5 bases at J, with 10 bases in the middle. This CDR3 spans 12 amino acids. The V gene's germline CDR1 is SQVTM and CDR2 ANQGSEA. The CDR3 coding sequence is TGCAGCGTTGAGGCCAGGCGAACTGAAGCTTTCTTT. Translated: CSVEARRTEAFF.

A note on this clone: The same CDR3 arises from other DNA sequences in this sample as well. The chain has TRBV2 and TRBJ2-3, with TRBD1 as a possible D gene (6 bases). Germline V CDR1 and CDR2: SNHLY, FYNNEI. This CDR3 is 14 amino acids long. Trimming took off 1 base at V and 3 bases at J, with 8 bases between the two ends. The CDR3 sequence: CASSEGRGTDTQYF. The CDR3 DNA is TGTGCCAGCAGTGAAGGCAGGGGTACAGATACGCAGTATTTT.

The chain recombines TRBV30 with TRBJ2-7, with unresolved D. Trimming took 3 bases from V and 0 from J, leaving 3 bases between them. The CDR3 is 11 amino acids. From germline, CDR1 is GTSNPN and CDR2 SVGIG (reference sequence). CDR3 DNA sequence: TGTGCCTGGAGCAACTCCTACGAGCAGTACTTC. It codes for CAWSNSYEQYF.

This sequence joins TRBV29-1 and TRBJ1-2; the match to TRBD1 covers 7 bases. In germline, CDR1 is SQVTM, CDR2 ANQGSEA. Trimming cost V 3 bases and J 4 bases; bases outside gene matches: 5. The CDR3 is 13 residues long. CDR3 coding DNA: TGCAGCGTTGAGAGGGGGCGAGGCTATGGCTACACCTTC. Its protein product is CSVERGRGYGYTF.

Remarks on this clone: The same CDR3 can be traced to other DNA sequences in this sample. The chain links TRBV6-5 to TRBJ2-1; 9 nucleotides align to TRBD1. Looked up from germline, CDR1 is MNHEY and CDR2 is SVGAGI. J lost 7 bases, V lost 6 bases, and 7 bases had no gene match. There are 14 residues in the CDR3. The CDR3 coding sequence is TGTGCCAGCAGAGCCGGGACAGGGTATAATGAGCAGTTCTTC. Its protein is CASRAGTGYNEQFF.

In nucleotides, the CDR3 is TGTGCCAGCAGCCAAGAGTTCCAGCGGGAGGGCGGGGATGAGCAGTTCTTC. Translation: CASSQEFQREGGDEQFF. The chain couples TRBV4-2 to TRBJ2-1; 10 nucleotides align to TRBD2. Germline CDR1 LGHNA, CDR2 YNFKEQ. CDR3 length: 17 amino acids. After removal of 0 bases from V and 8 bases from J, the junction contained 10 bases not matched to a gene.